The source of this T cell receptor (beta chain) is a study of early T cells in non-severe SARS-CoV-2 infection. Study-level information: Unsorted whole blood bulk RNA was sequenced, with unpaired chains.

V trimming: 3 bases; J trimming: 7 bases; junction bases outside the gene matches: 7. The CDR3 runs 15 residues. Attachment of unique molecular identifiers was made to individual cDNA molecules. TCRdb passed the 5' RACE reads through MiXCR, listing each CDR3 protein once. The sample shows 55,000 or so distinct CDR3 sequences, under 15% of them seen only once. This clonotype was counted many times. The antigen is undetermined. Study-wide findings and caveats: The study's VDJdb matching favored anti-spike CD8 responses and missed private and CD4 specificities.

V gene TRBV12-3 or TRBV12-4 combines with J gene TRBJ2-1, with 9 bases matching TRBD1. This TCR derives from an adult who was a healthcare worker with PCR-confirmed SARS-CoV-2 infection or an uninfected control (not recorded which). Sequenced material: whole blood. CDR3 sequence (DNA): TGTGCCAGCAGTTTCTTCGGGACAGGGAAGAATGAGCAGTTCTTC. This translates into CASSFFGTGKNEQFF.